The next 15 T cell receptor beta chains were all read from a single sample in a study of blood T cell repertoires in COVID-19. The data were produced by immunoSEQ multiplex PCR, yet TCRdb's version contains in-frame clones alone and is incomplete. The profile shows over 250,000 clones, 85% of them singletons. The specimen sequenced was peripheral blood. The receptor set was obtained from a man between 50 and 59 years old with active or convalescent COVID-19.

The chain uses TRBV5-1 and TRBJ2-7; 11 bases are a match to TRBD2. Germline CDR1 is SGHRS and CDR2 is YFSETQ. The CDR3 has 14 residues. Trimming cost V 2 bases and J 6 bases; bases outside gene matches: 4. The CDR3 DNA is TGCGCCAGCAGCTTCGGGACTAGCGGAGCCGAGCAGTACTTC. Its protein product is CASSFGTSGAEQYF.

In its sample, this clone was seen a few times. The chain is built from TRBV5-1 and TRBJ2-5; D ambiguous. Trimming removed 0 bases from V and 5 bases from J, with 14 bases in between. CDR3 length: 15 residues. CDR1 SGHRS and CDR2 YFSETQ come from the germline V gene. CDR3 protein: CASSLVGLPVETQYF. The CDR3 region has the DNA TGCGCCAGCAGCTTGGTGGGCCTACCTGTGGAGACCCAGTACTTC.

This chain connects TRBV7-9 to TRBJ2-7; D is uncertain. Germline V gene data show CDR1 as SEHNR and CDR2 as FQNEAQ (reference sequence). The CDR3 extends over 11 amino acids. V lost 5 bases and J 1 base, leaving 3 bases between the germline ends. CDR3 residues: CASSRSYEQYF. The DNA of the CDR3 is TGTGCCAGCAGCCGTTCCTACGAGCAGTACTTC.

The chain combines TRBV19 with TRBJ1-5; D is possibly TRBD1 (6 bases). The CDR3 runs to 15 residues. Germline V gene lookup returns CDR1 LNHDA and CDR2 SQIVND (reference sequence). V was clipped by 11 bases and J by 3 bases, with 20 bases between them. CDR3 bases: TGTGCCTCCACCCCGGGGGGCAGGTTCAATCAGCCCCAGCATTTT. Residues: CASTPGGRFNQPQHF.

In this sample, this clone turned up once. CDR3 loop: CASSADRGWSPLHF. The CDR3 nucleotides read TGTGCCAGCAGTGCTGACAGGGGGTGGTCACCCCTCCACTTT. V is TRBV25-1 and J is TRBJ1-6; 9 bases match TRBD1. V lost 4 bases to trimming and J lost 10 bases; unmatched junction nucleotides: 5. The CDR3 length is 14 residues. Germline lookup yields CDR1 MGHDK and CDR2 SYGVNS.

The gene calls are TRBV7-6 and TRBJ2-5; 7 nucleotides match TRBD1. The CDR3 is 14 residues long. Trimming at V came to 3 bases and at J to 2 bases, leaving 3 bases not matched to a gene. Germline V gene sequence: CDR1 SGHVS, CDR2 FNYEAQ. The CDR3 nucleotides are TGTGCCAGCAGCTTGGGACAGATTCAAGAGACCCAGTACTTC. It specifies CASSLGQIQETQYF. The full variable domain, rest sourced from reference TRBV7-6 and TRBJ2-5, is GAGVSQSPRYKVTKRGQDVALRCDPISGHVSLYWYRQALGQGPEFLTYFNYEAQQDKSGLPNDRFSAERPEGSISTLTIQRTEQRDSAMYRCASSLGQIQETQYFGPGTRLLVL.

The rearrangement links TRBV10-3 to TRBJ1-3; TRBD1 agrees at 7 bases. This CDR3 comprises 14 residues. The V and J ends lost 8 bases and 7 bases, in that order; junction bases with no gene match: 11. Looked up from germline, CDR1 is ENHRY and CDR2 is SYGVKD. The CDR3 loop reads CAIRADREGNTIYF. The CDR3 DNA is TGTGCCATCCGTGCTGACAGGGAAGGGAACACCATATATTTT.

This chain joins TRBV7-9 and TRBJ1-2; 9 nucleotides agree with TRBD1. Germline values: CDR1 SEHNR, CDR2 FQNEAQ (reference sequence). The CDR3 consists of 14 residues. V dropped 0 bases and J dropped 5; count of bases not matched to a gene: 1. The CDR3 sequence: CASSLAGTGYGYTF. CDR3 in DNA: TGTGCCAGCAGCTTAGCCGGGACAGGGTATGGCTACACCTTC.

This chain links TRBV28 with TRBJ2-1, with TRBD2 matching 7 bases. Germline assignment: CDR1 MDHEN and CDR2 SYDVKM. Germline trimming cut 5 bases from V and 5 bases from J; bases unmatched to any gene: 9. The CDR3 extends over 15 amino acids. The CDR3 loop reads CASSHRLATNNEQFF. Written as DNA, the CDR3 is TGTGCCAGCAGTCACCGACTAGCCACAAACAATGAGCAGTTCTTC. Full variable domain (missing parts from reference TRBV28 and TRBJ2-1): DVKVTQSSRYLVKRTGEKVFLECVQDMDHENMFWYRQDPGLGLRLIYFSYDVKMKEKGDIPEGYSVSREKKERFSLILESASTNQTSMYLCASSHRLATNNEQFFGPGTRLTVL.

This chain connects TRBV7-3 to TRBJ2-3; D gene unclear. CDR3 length: 13 amino acids. The germline V gene encodes CDR1 SGHTA and CDR2 FQGTGA. Trimming removed 0 bases at V and 5 bases at J, with 6 bases between. The CDR3 DNA follows: TGTGCCAGCAGCTTAACCAGGCTAGATACGCAGTATTTT. Protein product: CASSLTRLDTQYF.

CDR3 loop: CASSPRGGGAGELFF. The CDR3 coding sequence is TGTGCCAGCAGCCCAAGAGGGGGCGGGGCCGGGGAGCTGTTTTTT. The chain combines TRBV7-3 with TRBJ2-2; the D gene is possibly TRBD1 (7 bases). CDR3 size: 15 residues. V was shortened by 5 bases and J by 6 bases, with 16 bases between the two germline ends. Germline V gene data show CDR1 as SGHTA and CDR2 as FQGTGA.

The CDR3 region is CASSQDTGSYNEQFF. The DNA for the CDR3 is TGTGCCAGCAGCCAAGATACGGGGTCATACAATGAGCAGTTCTTC. The chain joins TRBV14 to TRBJ2-1; D is perhaps TRBD2 (5 bases). CDR1 and CDR2 (germline): SGHDN, FVKESK. V was shortened by 0 bases and J by 4 bases, with 10 bases between the two germline ends. The CDR3 has 15 residues.

Here the CDR3 reads CASSQDRRTGPQHF. DNA for the CDR3: TGTGCCAGCAGCCAAGACAGGCGGACAGGCCCCCAGCATTTT. V usage is TRBV3-1 (or the pseudogene TRBV3-2) and J usage is TRBJ1-5; 7 bases fit TRBD1. Germline V CDR1 and CDR2: LGHDT, YNNKEL (reference sequence). V lost 0 bases, J lost 10 bases, and 6 bases stayed unmatched. The CDR3 totals 14 residues.

The chain employs TRBV19 and TRBJ1-1; D perhaps matches TRBD1 (6 bases). CDR1 and CDR2 from the germline V gene are LNHDA and SQIVND (reference sequence). V was pared by 9 bases and J by 0 bases, with 14 bases between. There are 14 residues in the CDR3. CDR3 protein: CASTKGGLNTEAFF. The DNA of the CDR3 is TGTGCCAGCACGAAAGGGGGTCTGAACACTGAAGCTTTCTTT.

This clone was seen a single time. V and J are TRBV28 and TRBJ1-5; no clear D. This CDR3 is built from 14 residues. The V end lost 3 bases, the J end lost 6 bases, and 12 bases lay between the germline ends. CDR1 MDHEN and CDR2 SYDVKM come from the germline V gene. CDR3 in DNA: TGTGCCAGCAGTTTCCCCCTATCCACTCAGCCCCAGCATTTT. Translated, it gives CASSFPLSTQPQHF.